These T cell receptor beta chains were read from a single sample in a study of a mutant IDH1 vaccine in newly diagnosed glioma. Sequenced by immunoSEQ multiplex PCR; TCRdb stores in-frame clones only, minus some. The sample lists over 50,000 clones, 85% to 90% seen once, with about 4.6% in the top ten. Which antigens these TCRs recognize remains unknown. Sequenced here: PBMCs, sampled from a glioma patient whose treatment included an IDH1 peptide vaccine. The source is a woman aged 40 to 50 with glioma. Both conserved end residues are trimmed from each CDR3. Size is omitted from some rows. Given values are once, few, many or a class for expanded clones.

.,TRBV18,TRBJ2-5,ASSPRGEETQY
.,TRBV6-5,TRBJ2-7,ASSREAGREQY
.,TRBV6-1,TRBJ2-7,ASSEGDSSYEQY
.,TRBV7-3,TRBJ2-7,ASSFFAGDEQY
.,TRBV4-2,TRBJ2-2,ASSQDSQPGELF
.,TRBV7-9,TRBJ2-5,ASSRDSQETQY
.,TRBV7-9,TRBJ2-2,ASSLFWETGELF
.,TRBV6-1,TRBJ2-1,ASSRLATYNEQF
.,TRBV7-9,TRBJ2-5,ASSRTETQY
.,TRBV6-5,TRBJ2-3,ASSYDRFTADTQY
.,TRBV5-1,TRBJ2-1,ASSLKTEQF
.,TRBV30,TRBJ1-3,AWSEGTSSGNTIY
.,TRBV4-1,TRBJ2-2,ASSQRKARGVGELF
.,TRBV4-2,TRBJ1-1,ASSRGTGDYLEAF
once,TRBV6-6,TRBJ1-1,ASSYRNTEAF
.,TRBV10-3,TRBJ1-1,AISSHGGENTEAF
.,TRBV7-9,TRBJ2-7,ASSFGQGEQY
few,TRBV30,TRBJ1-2,AWSEPGTYGYT
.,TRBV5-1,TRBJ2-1,ASSLVAGGNEQF
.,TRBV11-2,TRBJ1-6,ASSKGQGAYSPLH
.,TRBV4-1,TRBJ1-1,ASSQDTGGTEAF
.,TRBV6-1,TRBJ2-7,ASSISGRYEQY
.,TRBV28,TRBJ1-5,ASSLRGGRPQH
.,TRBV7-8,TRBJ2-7,ASSLGVQAYEQY
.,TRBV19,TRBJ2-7,ASRRQGRYEQY
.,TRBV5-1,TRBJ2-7,ASSSGGALSSYEQY
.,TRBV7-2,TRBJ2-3,ASSFALAGGPGDTQY
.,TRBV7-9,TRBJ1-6,ASSANRGRNSPLH
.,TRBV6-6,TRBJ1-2,ASSPTAVGYGYT
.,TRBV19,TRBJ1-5,ASARGYSNQPQH
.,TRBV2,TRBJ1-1,ASSHDSIRTEAF
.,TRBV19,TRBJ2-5,ASSNSIQETQY